The 5 T cell receptor beta chains below all came from one sample that was sequenced in a study of T cell responses to AZD1222 COVID-19 vaccine. Clones were sequenced by immunoSEQ multiplex PCR, and TCRdb holds only the in-frame ones, with some missing. The table lists about 110,000 clones, about nine tenths of them singletons, with 5% to 5.5% in the top ten. Sequences were derived from peripheral blood, sampled on day 0 of AZD1222 vaccination. The receptors shown here come from an adult in good health.

V usage is TRBV7-8 and J usage is TRBJ2-7; TRBD1 matches 10 bases. The CDR3 runs to 15 residues. J lost 3 bases, V lost 5 bases, and 7 bases had no gene match. CDR1 and CDR2 (germline): SGHVS, FQNEAQ. The CDR3 sequence is CASSPETGGIYEQYF. CDR3 DNA: TGTGCCAGCAGCCCCGAGACAGGGGGCATCTACGAGCAGTACTTC.

The V call is TRBV27, the J call TRBJ2-7; possibly TRBD1 for D (6 bases). Germline V gene data show CDR1 as MNHEY and CDR2 as SMNVEV (reference sequence). The length of the CDR3 is 13 residues. V was clipped by 6 bases and J by 4 bases, with 13 bases between them. The CDR3 region is CASRPGVGYEQYF. The CDR3 nucleotides are TGTGCCAGCAGACCAGGGGTGGGGTACGAGCAGTACTTC.

The chain couples TRBV4-1 to TRBJ2-1; TRBD2 matches 8 bases. Trimming cost V 4 bases and J 4 bases; bases outside gene matches: 18. The CDR3 is 19 residues long. Germline values: CDR1 MGHRA, CDR2 YSYEKL. The chain's CDR3 is CASSPTRMLRGGIYNEQFF. CDR3 DNA sequence: TGCGCCAGCAGCCCCACCCGCATGCTCCGGGGGGGTATATACAATGAGCAGTTCTTC.

The rearrangement joins TRBV11-2 to TRBJ1-3; no firm D call. Germline CDR1 is SGHAT and CDR2 is FQNNGV. V lost 3 bases, J lost 2 bases, and 11 bases lay in between. CDR3 length equals 15 residues. The CDR3 sequence: CASSLDGSPGNTIYF. The DNA of the CDR3 is TGTGCCAGCAGCTTGGACGGCTCCCCTGGAAACACCATATATTTT.

This clone was seen only once. The chain joins TRBV7-2 to TRBJ2-7, with TRBD1 identical over 10 bases. This CDR3 region has 15 residues. The germline CDR1 and CDR2 sequences are SGHTA and FQGNSA. V shed 5 bases, J shed 2 bases, and the junction held 6 bases outside the gene matches. Written as DNA, the CDR3 is TGTGCCAGCAGCCCGTGGACAGGGGGGACCTACGAGCAGTACTTC. This gives the protein CASSPWTGGTYEQYF.